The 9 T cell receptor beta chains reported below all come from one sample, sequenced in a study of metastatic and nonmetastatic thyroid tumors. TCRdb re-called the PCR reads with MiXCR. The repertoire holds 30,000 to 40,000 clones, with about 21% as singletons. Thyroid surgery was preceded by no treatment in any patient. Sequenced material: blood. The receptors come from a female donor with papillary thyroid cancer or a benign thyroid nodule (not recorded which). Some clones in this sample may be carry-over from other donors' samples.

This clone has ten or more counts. This CDR3 is CASSRRRNQPQHF. CDR3 sequence (DNA): TGTGCCAGCAGTCGACGTCGGAATCAGCCCCAGCATTTT. The chain employs TRBV7-2 and TRBJ1-5; D is unclear. This CDR3 is built from 13 residues. Trimming pared 6 bases from V and 4 bases from J, leaving 10 bases between. Looked up from germline, CDR1 is SGHTA and CDR2 is FQGNSA. Full variable domain (rest looked up from reference TRBV7-2 and TRBJ1-5): GAGVSQSPSNKVTEKGKDVELRCDPISGHTALYWYRQSLGQGLEFLIYFQGNSAPDKSGLPSDRFSAERTGGSVSTLTIQRTQQEDSAVYLCASSRRRNQPQHFGDGTRLSIL.

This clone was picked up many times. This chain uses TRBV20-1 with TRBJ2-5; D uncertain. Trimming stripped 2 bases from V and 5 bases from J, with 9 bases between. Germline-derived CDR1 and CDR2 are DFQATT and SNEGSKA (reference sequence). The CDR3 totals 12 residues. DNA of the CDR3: TGCAGTGCTAGAACCCCCGCGGAGACCCAGTACTTC. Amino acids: CSARTPAETQYF.

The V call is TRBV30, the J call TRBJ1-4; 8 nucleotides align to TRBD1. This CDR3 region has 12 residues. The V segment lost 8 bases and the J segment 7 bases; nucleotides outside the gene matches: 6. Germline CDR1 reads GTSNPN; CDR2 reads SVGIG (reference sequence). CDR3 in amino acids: CAGGQGREKLFF. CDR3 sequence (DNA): TGTGCCGGAGGACAGGGTCGTGAAAAACTGTTTTTT.

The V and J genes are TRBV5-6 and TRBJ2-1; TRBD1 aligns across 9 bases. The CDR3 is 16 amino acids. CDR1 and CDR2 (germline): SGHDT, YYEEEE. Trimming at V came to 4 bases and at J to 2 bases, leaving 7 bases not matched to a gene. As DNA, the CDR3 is TGTGCCAGCAGCCAGATGGGGACAGGGACCTACAATGAGCAGTTCTTC. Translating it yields CASSQMGTGTYNEQFF.

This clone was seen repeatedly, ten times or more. CDR3 DNA sequence: TGTGCCAGCAGCTTGAGGGGGAACACTGAAGCTTTCTTT. Translated: CASSLRGNTEAFF. The chain links TRBV5-6 to TRBJ1-1; TRBD1 is a possible D gene (5 bases). The germline V gene encodes CDR1 SGHDT and CDR2 YYEEEE. This CDR3 is 13 amino acids long. Between the trimmed V and J ends, which lost 1 base and 1 base, there was a span of 5 bases. Looking up the rest from reference TRBV5-6 and TRBJ1-1 gives the full variable domain: DAGVTQSPTHLIKTRGQQVTLRCSPKSGHDTVSWYQQALGQGPQFIFQYYEEEERQRGNFPDRFSGHQFPNYSSELNVNALLLGDSALYLCASSLRGNTEAFFGQGTRLTVV.

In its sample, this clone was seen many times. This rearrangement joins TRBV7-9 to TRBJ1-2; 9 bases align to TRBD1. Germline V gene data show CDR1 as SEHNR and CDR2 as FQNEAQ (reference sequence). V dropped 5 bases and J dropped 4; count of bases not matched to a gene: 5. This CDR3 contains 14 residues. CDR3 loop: CASSGGQGGYGYTF. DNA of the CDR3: TGTGCCAGCAGCGGGGGACAGGGTGGCTATGGCTACACCTTC.

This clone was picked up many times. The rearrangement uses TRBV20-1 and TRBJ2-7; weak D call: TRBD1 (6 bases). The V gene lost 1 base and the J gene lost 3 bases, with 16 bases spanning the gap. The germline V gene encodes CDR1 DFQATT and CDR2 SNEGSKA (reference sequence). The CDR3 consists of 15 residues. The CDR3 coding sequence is TGCAGTGCTAGAGTTACGAGCAGGGGATACTACGAGCAGTACTTC. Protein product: CSARVTSRGYYEQYF.

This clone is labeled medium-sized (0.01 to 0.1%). CDR3 amino acids: CASSYNRASHEQYF. The CDR3 DNA follows: TGTGCCAGCAGTTACAACAGGGCTTCCCACGAGCAGTACTTC. The chain combines TRBV6-6 with TRBJ2-7, with D perhaps matching TRBD1 (6 bases). CDR3 length: 14 amino acids. Germline loops: CDR1 MNHNY, CDR2 SVGAGI (reference sequence). V was clipped by 2 bases and J by 5 bases, with 13 bases between them.

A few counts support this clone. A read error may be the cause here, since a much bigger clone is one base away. DNA for the CDR3: TGCAGCGGAGGGAGGGTTACTGAAGCTTTCTTT. It is translated as CSGGRVTEAFF. The genes are TRBV29-1 and TRBJ1-1; D gene unclear. This CDR3 is built from 11 residues. Germline V lookup: CDR1 SQVTM, CDR2 ANQGSEA. Trimming took off 7 bases at V and 5 bases at J, with 11 bases between the two ends. Together with reference TRBV29-1 and TRBJ1-1, the CDR3 gives the full variable domain: SAVISQKPSRDICQRGTSLTIQCQVDSQVTMMFWYRQQPGQSLTLIATANQGSEATYESGFVIDKFPISRPNLTFSTLTVSNMSPEDSSIYLCSGGRVTEAFFGQGTRLTVV.